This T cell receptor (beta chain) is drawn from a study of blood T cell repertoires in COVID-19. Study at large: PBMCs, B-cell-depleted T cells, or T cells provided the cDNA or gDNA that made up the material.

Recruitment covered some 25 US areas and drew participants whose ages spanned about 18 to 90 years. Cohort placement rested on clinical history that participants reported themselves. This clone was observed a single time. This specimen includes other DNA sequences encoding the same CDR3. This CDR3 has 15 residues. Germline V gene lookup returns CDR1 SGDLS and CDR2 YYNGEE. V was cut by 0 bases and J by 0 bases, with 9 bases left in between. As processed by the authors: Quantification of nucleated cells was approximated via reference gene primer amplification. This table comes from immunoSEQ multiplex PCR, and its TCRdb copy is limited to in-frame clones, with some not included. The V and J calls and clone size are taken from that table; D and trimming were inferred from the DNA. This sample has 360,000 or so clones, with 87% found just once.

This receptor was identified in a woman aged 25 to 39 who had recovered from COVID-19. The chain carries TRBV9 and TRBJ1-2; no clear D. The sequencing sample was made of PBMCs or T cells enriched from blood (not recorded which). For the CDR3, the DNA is TGTGCCAGCAGCGTAGCTCCAGGATCTAACTATGGCTACACCTTC. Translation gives CASSVAPGSNYGYTF.